Listed below are T cell receptor beta chains from one sample, sequenced in a study of CD4 T cells in relation to SARS-CoV-2 and coronaviruses. Measured with immunoSEQ multiplex PCR; TCRdb has only the in-frame clones, and not every one. Of 20,000 or so clones in the sample, 65% to 70% were seen once. Their specific antigens are unknown. Material: CD4+ T cells from PBMCs, cultured in vitro. These receptors came from a human donor in good health. CDR3s include the opening cysteine and the closing phenylalanine or tryptophan. D genes are given only for firm matches. A row's size may be missing; if present it is once, few, many or a size class.

j_gene,v_gene,d_gene,len,abundance,CDR3aa,CDR3nt
TRBJ2-3,TRBV5-1,.,15,.,CASKSGTFHADTQYF,TGCGCCAGCAAATCCGGGACTTTCCATGCAGATACGCAGTATTTT
TRBJ1-1,TRBV29-1,TRBD1,14,.,CSVRDRAGRTEAFF,TGCAGCGTGAGGGACAGGGCAGGGCGCACTGAAGCTTTCTTT
TRBJ1-5,TRBV6-2/TRBV6-3,.,14,.,CASSEGLSNQPQHF,TGTGCCAGCAGTGAGGGACTGAGCAATCAGCCCCAGCATTTT
TRBJ2-7,TRBV7-2,.,14,.,CASSFSTGHYEQYF,TGTGCCAGCAGCTTTTCGACAGGACACTACGAGCAGTACTTC
TRBJ1-2,TRBV28,.,16,.,CASTQSGTFKNYGYTF,TGTGCCAGCACCCAGTCCGGGACATTCAAGAATTATGGCTACACCTTC
TRBJ2-2,TRBV2,TRBD2,16,.,CASMGGSGGASGELFF,TGTGCCAGCATGGGGGGAAGCGGGGGGGCCTCCGGGGAGCTGTTTTTT
TRBJ1-1,TRBV7-9,.,14,few,CASSLRDINTEAFF,TGTGCCAGCAGCTTGCGGGACATTAACACTGAAGCTTTCTTT
TRBJ2-3,TRBV5-5,.,14,.,CASSFSLPTDTQYF,TGTGCCAGCAGCTTTTCCTTACCCACAGATACGCAGTATTTT
TRBJ2-2,TRBV19,.,11,few,CATRAAGELFF,TGTGCCACCCGAGCTGCCGGGGAGCTGTTTTTT
TRBJ1-1,TRBV12-3/TRBV12-4,.,13,.,CASSSTVPLWAFF,TGTGCCAGCAGTTCGACAGTTCCCCTTTGGGCTTTCTTT
TRBJ1-6,TRBV5-8,TRBD1,16,once,CASSSGTEFFNSPLHF,TGTGCCAGCAGCTCCGGGACAGAATTCTTTAATTCACCCCTCCACTTT
TRBJ2-1,TRBV19,TRBD2,14,.,CASTLAGDYNEQFF,TGTGCCAGTACCCTAGCGGGAGACTACAATGAGCAGTTCTTC
TRBJ2-2,TRBV5-4,TRBD2,15,.,CASSTAGEFTGELFF,TGTGCCAGCAGCACCGCGGGGGAGTTCACCGGGGAGCTGTTTTTT
TRBJ2-7,TRBV12-3/TRBV12-4,TRBD1,13,few,CASSPQGAYEQYF,TGTGCCAGCAGTCCCCAGGGGGCCTACGAGCAGTACTTC
TRBJ1-1,TRBV2,.,14,.,CASTEIAGAPGAFF,TGTGCCAGCACGGAGATCGCGGGGGCACCGGGGGCTTTCTTT
TRBJ2-4,TRBV4-1,.,16,.,CASSQDSGSAKNIQYF,TGCGCCAGCAGCCAAGATTCGGGATCGGCCAAAAACATTCAGTACTTC
TRBJ2-3,TRBV4-1,TRBD2,16,.,CASSQIAGTDTDTQYF,TGCGCCAGCAGCCAAATAGCGGGAACTGACACAGATACGCAGTATTTT
TRBJ2-7,TRBV4-2,TRBD2,17,.,CASSQEVAGRSSYEQYF,TGTGCCAGCAGCCAAGAAGTAGCGGGGAGGAGCTCCTACGAGCAGTACTTC
TRBJ1-6,TRBV12-3/TRBV12-4,TRBD1,12,.,CASSGGNSPLHF,TGTGCCAGCTCAGGGGGCAATTCACCCCTCCACTTT
TRBJ1-3,TRBV10-2,.,14,.,CASSDGGDGNTIYF,TGCGCCAGCAGTGACGGAGGGGACGGAAACACCATATATTTT
TRBJ2-1,TRBV28,TRBD2,16,.,CASSSTTSGSYNEQFF,TGTGCCAGCAGTTCGACAACTAGCGGGTCCTACAATGAGCAGTTCTTC
TRBJ2-3,TRBV21-1,.,16,.,CASSNQDGFLADTQYF,TGTGCCAGCAGCAACCAGGACGGATTTTTGGCAGATACGCAGTATTTT
TRBJ2-1,TRBV5-1,.,15,.,CASSEGLSRYNEQFF,TGCGCCAGCAGCGAGGGACTCTCAAGATACAATGAGCAGTTCTTC
TRBJ2-5,TRBV7-2,.,13,.,CASAKQRQETQYF,TGTGCCAGCGCTAAACAGCGCCAAGAGACCCAGTACTTC
TRBJ1-3,TRBV3-1/TRBV3-2,.,14,few,CASSRDGTGNTIYF,TGTGCCAGCAGCCGGGACGGGACTGGAAACACCATATATTTT
TRBJ2-4,TRBV18,.,15,.,CASSPDGGSRVIQYF,TGTGCCAGCTCACCAGATGGGGGGAGTAGGGTCATTCAGTACTTC
TRBJ1-1,TRBV30,.,13,.,CAWIADHLAEAFF,TGTGCCTGGATCGCGGACCACCTGGCTGAAGCTTTCTTT
TRBJ2-5,TRBV4-1,TRBD1,16,few,CASSQENRGPRETQYF,TGCGCCAGCAGCCAAGAGAACAGGGGTCCGAGGGAGACCCAGTACTTC
TRBJ2-7,TRBV5-6,.,13,.,CASSFDSSYEQYF,TGTGCCAGCAGCTTCGACAGCTCCTACGAGCAGTACTTC
TRBJ2-7,TRBV6-2/TRBV6-3,.,14,once,CASSPGGGLYEQYF,TGTGCCAGCAGCCCGGGCGGGGGCCTCTACGAGCAGTACTTC
TRBJ2-2,TRBV3-1/TRBV3-2,TRBD1,15,few,CASSQGTGDTGELFF,TGTGCCAGCAGCCAAGGGACAGGAGACACCGGGGAGCTGTTTTTT
TRBJ2-2,TRBV5-1,.,17,.,CASSPTPGTRNTGELFF,TGCGCCAGCAGCCCCACCCCGGGGACACGGAACACCGGGGAGCTGTTTTTT
TRBJ2-3,TRBV5-1,.,15,.,CASSLESSRSDTQYF,TGCGCCAGCAGCTTGGAGAGTAGCAGGTCGGATACGCAGTATTTT
TRBJ2-6,TRBV4-1,.,18,once,CASSQDFAVGDGANVLTF,TGCGCCAGCAGCCAAGATTTTGCCGTCGGGGATGGGGCCAACGTCCTGACTTTC
TRBJ1-1,TRBV12-3/TRBV12-4,.,12,.,CASSLYNTEAFF,TGTGCCAGCAGTCTGTATAACACTGAAGCTTTCTTT
TRBJ2-5,TRBV18,.,14,.,CASSPLSRKETQYF,TGTGCCAGCTCACCACTGTCCAGGAAAGAGACCCAGTACTTC
TRBJ2-1,TRBV19,.,14,once,CASSSRGTYNEQFF,TGTGCCAGTAGCTCTCGGGGGACCTACAATGAGCAGTTCTTC
TRBJ2-1,TRBV9,TRBD2,16,.,CASSVGLAGSYNEQFF,TGTGCCAGCAGCGTAGGACTAGCGGGCTCCTACAATGAGCAGTTCTTC
TRBJ2-7,TRBV7-9,TRBD2,19,.,CASSATGGVAGGPPYEQYF,TGTGCCAGCAGCGCCACAGGGGGGGTAGCGGGAGGGCCCCCCTACGAGCAGTACTTC
TRBJ2-3,TRBV11-2,.,16,.,CASSRLGSARTDTQYF,TGTGCCAGCAGCCGACTCGGGTCAGCGAGAACAGATACGCAGTATTTT
TRBJ1-1,TRBV5-1,.,14,.,CASTSSWRNTEAFF,TGCGCCAGCACCAGCTCTTGGCGGAACACTGAAGCTTTCTTT
TRBJ2-2,TRBV10-3,.,16,few,CAISESGSGGGGELFF,TGTGCCATCAGTGAGTCGGGGTCCGGGGGCGGCGGGGAGCTGTTTTTT
TRBJ2-3,TRBV6-5,.,15,.,CASRRGRGGTDTQYF,TGTGCCAGCAGAAGAGGGCGAGGGGGCACAGATACGCAGTATTTT
TRBJ2-1,TRBV25-1,TRBD2,14,.,CASSVGGRAVEQFF,TGTGCCAGCAGTGTTGGCGGGAGGGCCGTTGAGCAGTTCTTC
TRBJ1-1,TRBV12-3/TRBV12-4,.,12,.,CASSFGATQAFF,TGTGCCAGCAGTTTTGGGGCGACCCAGGCTTTCTTT
TRBJ1-1,TRBV5-4,.,12,.,CASSFRDTEAFF,TGTGCCAGCAGCTTCAGGGACACTGAAGCTTTCTTT
TRBJ1-4,TRBV19,TRBD1,14,.,CASTMGQGQEKLFF,TGTGCCAGTACCATGGGACAGGGCCAGGAAAAACTGTTTTTT
TRBJ2-5,TRBV28,.,15,.,CASSLSRDGQETQYF,TGTGCCAGCAGTCTAAGCCGGGATGGCCAAGAGACCCAGTACTTC
TRBJ2-6,TRBV9,.,14,.,CASSRMSGANVLTF,TGTGCCAGCAGCAGGATGTCTGGGGCCAACGTCCTGACTTTC
TRBJ2-3,TRBV9,TRBD1,15,.,CASSVGTGATDTQYF,TGTGCCAGCAGCGTAGGAACAGGGGCAACAGATACGCAGTATTTT